Included here is one TCR beta chain sequence, with context. This sample was taken from a study of OX40 agonist ivuxolimab in advanced cancers. Study-level information: In this trial design, patients received ivuxolimab intravenously at 0.01 to 10 mg/kg every 2 weeks.

The V gene's germline CDR1 is MNHNS and CDR2 SASEGT. The CDR3 runs to 16 residues. The V gene end was trimmed by 4 bases and the J gene end by 2 bases; junction bases not matched to a gene: 8. Only in-frame clones appear in the TCRdb table, and some are missing; sequencing was by immunoSEQ multiplex PCR. The repertoire holds about 58,000 clones, with about 88% as singletons. This TCR was recovered from an adult with an advanced solid tumor such as melanoma, head and neck, liver or kidney cancer. Material: CD4+ or CD8+ T cells sorted from blood, obtained in a trial of the OX40 agonist ivuxolimab. The gene calls are TRBV6-1 and TRBJ2-7, with TRBD1 matching 10 bases. As DNA, the CDR3 is TGTGCCAGCAGTGTTCAAGGGGACAGGGGCCCCTACGAGCAGTACTTC. Translation: CASSVQGDRGPYEQYF.